Listed here are 26 T cell receptor beta chains from one sample, sequenced in a study of T cell responses to AZD1222 COVID-19 vaccine. The protocol was immunoSEQ multiplex PCR, while the TCRdb copy is restricted to in-frame clones and leaves out a portion. The sample contains around 130,000 clones, approximately 85% of which appear only once. The sequencing here drew on peripheral blood, taken on day 0 of AZD1222 vaccination. The source of these receptors is an adult in good health.

The chain employs TRBV28 and TRBJ2-7, with 10 bases matching TRBD2. This CDR3 is built from 14 residues. V was clipped by 6 bases and J by 4 bases; unmatched bases: 6. CDR1 is MDHEN and CDR2 is SYDVKM in the germline V gene. CDR3 in amino acids: CASSRSGGLYEQYF. The CDR3 nucleotides read TGTGCCAGCAGCCGTAGCGGGGGGTTATACGAGCAGTACTTC. The full variable domain, completed using reference TRBV28 and TRBJ2-7, is DVKVTQSSRYLVKRTGEKVFLECVQDMDHENMFWYRQDPGLGLRLIYFSYDVKMKEKGDIPEGYSVSREKKERFSLILESASTNQTSMYLCASSRSGGLYEQYFGPGTRLTVT.

The chain couples TRBV6-1 to TRBJ2-1; 8 bases align to TRBD2. The junction had 6 bases not matched to a gene; V was cut back by 0 bases and J by 5 bases. This CDR3 has 16 residues. CDR1 and CDR2 (germline): MNHNS, SASEGT. In nucleotides, the CDR3 is TGTGCCAGCAGTGAAGCGTTACGGGGGGGTCACAATGAGCAGTTCTTC. Translation: CASSEALRGGHNEQFF.

This chain uses TRBV19 with TRBJ1-1, with 9 bases matching TRBD1. Germline V CDR1 and CDR2: LNHDA, SQIVND (reference sequence). The CDR3 covers 14 residues. After removal of 5 bases from V and 0 bases from J, the junction contained 1 base not matched to a gene. This CDR3 is CASSRDRVNTEAFF. The CDR3 DNA sequence: TGTGCCAGTAGTCGGGACAGGGTGAACACTGAAGCTTTCTTT.

The rearrangement links TRBV28 to TRBJ1-4; a weak D match, TRBD1 (5 bases). Germline CDR1 reads MDHEN; CDR2 reads SYDVKM. The length of the CDR3 is 13 residues. V was shortened by 5 bases and J by 6 bases, with 10 bases between the two germline ends. The CDR3 DNA reads TGTGCCAGCAGTGCTTCGGGGGATGAAAAACTGTTTTTT. Translating gives CASSASGDEKLFF. The entire variable domain, with the rest obtained from reference TRBV28 and TRBJ1-4, is as follows: DVKVTQSSRYLVKRTGEKVFLECVQDMDHENMFWYRQDPGLGLRLIYFSYDVKMKEKGDIPEGYSVSREKKERFSLILESASTNQTSMYLCASSASGDEKLFFGSGTQLSVL.

This clone is a singleton in its sample. This chain joins TRBV6-5 and TRBJ1-2, with D unclear. The CDR3 is 11 amino acids. V was cut by 6 bases and J by 6 bases, with 8 bases left in between. Germline CDR1 is MNHEY and CDR2 is SVGAGI. This chain's CDR3 is CASSHSDGYTF. DNA for the CDR3: TGTGCCAGCAGCCACAGTGATGGCTACACCTTC.

This chain uses TRBV6-5 with TRBJ1-1, with a tentative D call TRBD1 (6 bases). Germline V gene data show CDR1 as MNHEY and CDR2 as SVGAGI. The V end was cut by 2 bases, the J end by 1 base, with 11 bases between. CDR3 length equals 15 residues. In DNA, the CDR3 is TGTGCCAGCAGTTACCGACAGGTTACGAACACTGAAGCTTTCTTT. This sequence encodes CASSYRQVTNTEAFF.

The V call is TRBV6-5, the J call TRBJ1-1; D remains ambiguous. The CDR3 sequence is 14 residues long. Germline-derived CDR1 and CDR2 are MNHEY and SVGAGI. V was trimmed by 0 bases and J by 0 bases, leaving 5 bases between them. CDR3 bases: TGTGCCAGCAGTTACTCGCCTGTGAACACTGAAGCTTTCTTT. Amino acid sequence: CASSYSPVNTEAFF.

This clone has only one observation. The chain combines TRBV5-1 with TRBJ2-7, with D tentatively TRBD1 (6 bases). Deletions cut 3 bases from V and 3 bases from J, with 10 bases between. Germline assignment: CDR1 SGHRS and CDR2 YFSETQ. The CDR3 is made up of 13 amino acids. The CDR3 is CASSSRGGYEQYF. Written as DNA, the CDR3 is TGCGCCAGCAGCTCTCGAGGGGGCTACGAGCAGTACTTC.

This clone was detected only a few times. This rearrangement joins TRBV19 to TRBJ1-5; unclear D gene. The CDR3 is 14 amino acids. Germline V gives CDR1 LNHDA, CDR2 SQIVND (reference sequence). Trimming took off 3 bases at V and 7 bases at J, with 13 bases between the two ends. The CDR3 DNA follows: TGTGCCAGTAGTATTGGTAGGGAGGGCCAGCCCCAGCATTTT. This encodes CASSIGREGQPQHF. Drawing the rest from reference TRBV19 and TRBJ1-5, the complete variable domain is DGGITQSPKYLFRKEGQNVTLSCEQNLNHDAMYWYRQDPGQGLRLIYYSQIVNDFQKGDIAEGYSVSREKKESFPLTVTSAQKNPTAFYLCASSIGREGQPQHFGDGTRLSIL.

The rearrangement uses TRBV19 and TRBJ2-1; TRBD2 might be the D (6 bases). The CDR3 spans 14 residues. V lost 7 bases and J 4 bases, leaving 14 bases between the germline ends. Germline CDR1 LNHDA, CDR2 SQIVND (reference sequence). The CDR3 is CASKPGGIYNEQFF. CDR3 sequence (DNA): TGTGCCAGTAAGCCCGGGGGAATATACAATGAGCAGTTCTTC. The whole variable domain, filled in from reference TRBV19 and TRBJ2-1, reads DGGITQSPKYLFRKEGQNVTLSCEQNLNHDAMYWYRQDPGQGLRLIYYSQIVNDFQKGDIAEGYSVSREKKESFPLTVTSAQKNPTAFYLCASKPGGIYNEQFFGPGTRLTVL.

V is TRBV2 and J is TRBJ2-2; weak D call: TRBD1 (5 bases). Germline CDR1 is SNHLY and CDR2 is FYNNEI. There are 15 residues in the CDR3. V lost 6 bases to trimming and J lost 3 bases, with 14 bases between them. The CDR3 DNA follows: TGTGCCAGCAGGATGGACACGCTGGACACCGGGGAGCTGTTTTTT. Protein sequence: CASRMDTLDTGELFF.

The genes are TRBV19 and TRBJ1-4; D might be TRBD1 (6 bases). CDR3 length: 14 amino acids. CDR1 LNHDA and CDR2 SQIVND come from the germline V gene (reference sequence). V was cut by 5 bases and J by 5 bases, with 12 bases left in between. The CDR3 nucleotides read TGTGCCAGTAGTTTTGGTCAGGGGAATGAAAAACTGTTTTTT. It is translated as CASSFGQGNEKLFF. The whole variable domain, remainder taken from reference TRBV19 and TRBJ1-4, is DGGITQSPKYLFRKEGQNVTLSCEQNLNHDAMYWYRQDPGQGLRLIYYSQIVNDFQKGDIAEGYSVSREKKESFPLTVTSAQKNPTAFYLCASSFGQGNEKLFFGSGTQLSVL.

This chain links TRBV5-1 with TRBJ2-3, with 8 bases that match TRBD2. Germline CDR1 SGHRS, CDR2 YFSETQ. J was trimmed by 4 bases and V by 6 bases; bases with no gene match: 7. CDR3 length equals 14 residues. CDR3 sequence: CASTSGGGSDTQYF. DNA of the CDR3: TGCGCCAGCACAAGCGGGGGCGGATCAGATACGCAGTATTTT. Complete variable domain (other parts from reference TRBV5-1 and TRBJ2-3): KAGVTQTPRYLIKTRGQQVTLSCSPISGHRSVSWYQQTPGQGLQFLFEYFSETQRNKGNFPGRFSGRQFSNSRSEMNVSTLELGDSALYLCASTSGGGSDTQYFGPGTRLTVL.

DNA for the CDR3: TGTGCCAGTAGTATAAATGGGCTCGAAAACTACAATGAGCAGTTCTTC. Its translation: CASSINGLENYNEQFF. V usage is TRBV19 and J usage is TRBJ2-1; no definite D call. V gave up 2 bases and J gave up 3 bases, with 14 bases separating them. The CDR3 totals 16 residues. Germline V gene data show CDR1 as LNHDA and CDR2 as SQIVND (reference sequence).

V is TRBV19 and J is TRBJ1-4; 8 bases match TRBD1. This CDR3 has 15 residues. V lost 6 bases and J lost 5; bases outside the gene matches: 8. Per the germline V gene, CDR1 is LNHDA and CDR2 is SQIVND (reference sequence). CDR3 DNA sequence: TGTGCCAGTAGCGACAGGGGAAGAGGGAATGAAAAACTGTTTTTT. Translation: CASSDRGRGNEKLFF.

This clone has only one observation. This chain joins TRBV4-2 and TRBJ1-2; D may be TRBD1 (5 bases). CDR1 and CDR2 (germline): LGHNA, YNFKEQ. The CDR3 loop spans 17 amino acids. Trimming stripped 0 bases from V and 2 bases from J, with 16 bases between. The CDR3 protein is CASSQELGGARNYGYTF. The CDR3 bases are TGTGCCAGCAGCCAAGAGCTGGGCGGGGCTCGCAACTATGGCTACACCTTC.

The chain combines TRBV6-5 with TRBJ1-2; tentatively, D is TRBD1 (6 bases). The CDR3 extends over 13 amino acids. V gave up 2 bases and J gave up 8 bases, with 12 bases separating them. Per germline, CDR1 MNHEY and CDR2 SVGAGI. The CDR3 loop reads CASSYGGAGGYTF. CDR3 in DNA: TGTGCCAGCAGTTACGGGGGGGCGGGAGGCTACACCTTC.

The chain is built from TRBV30 and TRBJ2-3; no clear D gene. The germline V gene has CDR1 GTSNPN and CDR2 SVGIG (reference sequence). Between the trimmed V and J ends, which lost 0 bases and 6 bases, there was a span of 10 bases. This CDR3 comprises 13 residues. In nucleotides, the CDR3 is TGTGCCTGGAGTGTACGGCTTACCGATACGCAGTATTTT. Its translation: CAWSVRLTDTQYF. Supplemented by reference TRBV30 and TRBJ2-3, the full variable domain reads SQTIHQWPATLVQPVGSPLSLECTVEGTSNPNLYWYRQAAGRGLQLLFYSVGIGQISSEVPQNLSASRPQDRQFILSSKKLLLSDSGFYLCAWSVRLTDTQYFGPGTRLTVL.

V usage is TRBV7-9 and J usage is TRBJ1-3; no clear D gene. The ends were cut back, 5 bases at V and 0 bases at J, with 23 bases in the middle. CDR1 is SEHNR and CDR2 is FQNEAQ in the germline V gene (reference sequence). The CDR3 contains 19 residues. The CDR3 nucleotides are TGTGCCAGCAGCGCCCACGCGATGCGAGGGAGACCCTCTGGAAACACCATATATTTT. This translates into CASSAHAMRGRPSGNTIYF.

The J gene is TRBJ2-7, the V gene TRBV28; tentatively, D is TRBD1 (5 bases). This CDR3 is 12 amino acids long. The ends were cut back, 8 bases at V and 2 bases at J, with 10 bases in the middle. Germline V gene sequence: CDR1 MDHEN, CDR2 SYDVKM. DNA for the CDR3: TGTGCCAGCGACGACAGTACCTACGAGCAGTACTTC. It is translated as CASDDSTYEQYF.

The chain has TRBV5-4 and TRBJ2-4, with D unresolved. Looked up from germline, CDR1 is SGHNT and CDR2 is YYREEE (reference sequence). This CDR3 has 12 amino acids. Trimming stripped 4 bases from V and 4 bases from J, with 6 bases between. Written as DNA, the CDR3 is TGTGCCAGCAGCAACGGTAAAAACATTCAGTACTTC. It specifies CASSNGKNIQYF.

As DNA, the CDR3 is TGTGCCAGCTCCCCGAAGCAAGATACGCAGTATTTT. It yields the protein CASSPKQDTQYF. This chain joins TRBV18 and TRBJ2-3; D is uncertain. This CDR3 contains 12 residues. In germline, CDR1 is KGHSH, CDR2 LQKENI. V lost 6 bases, J lost 5 bases, and 9 bases lay in between.

The chain combines TRBV6-2 or TRBV6-3 with TRBJ1-1, with D perhaps TRBD1 (6 bases). This CDR3 comprises 11 residues. CDR1 and CDR2 (germline): MNHEY, SVGEGT. V was pared by 4 bases and J by 8 bases, with 8 bases between. CDR3 coding DNA: TGTGCCAGCAGTTCCGGGACAGAAGCTTTCTTT. Its translation is CASSSGTEAFF.

The gene calls are TRBV5-8 and TRBJ1-1; TRBD1 agrees at 8 bases. Germline trimming cut 6 bases from V and 1 base from J; bases unmatched to any gene: 14. The germline gives CDR1 SGHTS, CDR2 YDEGEE. CDR3 length: 17 residues. CDR3 protein: CASTFNSGTGGNTEAFF. CDR3 in DNA: TGTGCCAGCACCTTCAATTCCGGGACAGGCGGGAACACTGAAGCTTTCTTT.

The genes are TRBV11-2 and TRBJ1-1; no clear D gene. The CDR3 loop spans 13 amino acids. V lost 1 base to trimming and J lost 7 bases, with 10 bases between them. Germline assignment: CDR1 SGHAT and CDR2 FQNNGV. In DNA form, the CDR3 reads TGTGCCAGCAGCTTAGGTCCCGGTTTTGAAGCTTTCTTT. This codes for CASSLGPGFEAFF. The full variable domain, completed using reference TRBV11-2 and TRBJ1-1, is EAGVAQSPRYKIIEKRQSVAFWCNPISGHATLYWYQQILGQGPKLLIQFQNNGVVDDSQLPKDRFSAERLKGVDSTLKIQPAKLEDSAVYLCASSLGPGFEAFFGQGTRLTVV.

The rearrangement uses TRBV6-2 or TRBV6-3 and TRBJ2-7; TRBD1 matches 10 bases. Germline V gene data show CDR1 as MNHEY and CDR2 as SVGEGT. V lost 5 bases and J lost 2; bases outside the gene matches: 6. CDR3 length: 15 amino acids. The CDR3 loop reads CASSRTGQGAYEQYF. CDR3 sequence (DNA): TGTGCCAGCAGTCGCACCGGACAGGGGGCCTACGAGCAGTACTTC.